This is a list of T cell receptor beta chains from one sample in a study of blood T cell repertoires in COVID-19. The assay was immunoSEQ multiplex PCR, and TCRdb's table has in-frame clones only and misses some. The sample carries approximately 220,000 clones, approximately 90% recorded once. Sequenced: PBMCs or T cells enriched from blood (not recorded which). The receptors stem from a woman under 40 who had recovered from COVID-19. Both conserved end residues are part of each CDR3. The order of the fields is clone size, J gene, V gene, CDR3 protein. Rows give clone size only sometimes, using once, few, many, or a class for an expanded clone.

NA	TRBJ1-5	TRBV28	CASSFGTGGQPKSAQHF
NA	TRBJ1-2	TRBV7-2	CASSLDRGPNYGYTF
NA	TRBJ1-2	TRBV3-1/TRBV3-2	CASSAGRGNYGYTF
NA	TRBJ1-2	TRBV28	CASSPKADRHYTF
NA	TRBJ2-7	TRBV18	CASSPLATGNEQYF
NA	TRBJ1-2	TRBV5-1	CASSRHAGTGGNYGYTF
NA	TRBJ1-2	TRBV9	CASSVSTTSYGYTF
NA	TRBJ1-1	TRBV6-5	CASRRQGIGTEAFF
NA	TRBJ2-2	TRBV7-3	CASSLIAGGGTGELFF
NA	TRBJ1-2	TRBV9	CASSVAQGWVYGYTF
NA	TRBJ2-1	TRBV7-9	CASSPLAGGTNEQFF
NA	TRBJ2-5	TRBV19	CASSLRQGQETQYF
NA	TRBJ1-1	TRBV29-1	CSAAFGNTEAFF
many	TRBJ1-3	TRBV7-6	CASSLLPGTGAGNTIYF
once	TRBJ2-3	TRBV12-5	CASGAVAGGLADTQYF
NA	TRBJ2-7	TRBV2	CASSEAGVLRSYEQYF
once	TRBJ2-3	TRBV9	CASSISSGDSDTQYF
NA	TRBJ1-3	TRBV4-3	CASSQGPRGQNSGNTIYF
NA	TRBJ1-2	TRBV6-5	CASSYTGSTNYGYTF
NA	TRBJ2-5	TRBV6-6	CASSYFDGGAGETQYF
NA	TRBJ2-4	TRBV3-1/TRBV3-2	CASSQGTGAYIQYF
NA	TRBJ1-1	TRBV12-5	CASGSLGGEAFF